Presented here are 21 T cell receptor beta chains from one specimen sequenced in a study of early T cells in non-severe SARS-CoV-2 infection. From the 5' RACE reads, TCRdb called clonotypes with MiXCR, one entry per CDR3 protein. The data contain tens of thousands of distinct CDR3 sequences, over 9% of them seen just once; the ten biggest clones take up approximately 3.9%. The sequenced sample consisted of whole blood. The receptors derive from an adult who was a healthcare worker with PCR-confirmed SARS-CoV-2 infection or an uninfected control (not recorded which).

This clonotype came up a few times. This rearrangement joins TRBV7-9 to TRBJ1-6, with D unresolved. This CDR3 spans 13 amino acids. V was cut by 4 bases and J by 8 bases, with 9 bases left in between. CDR1 is SEHNR and CDR2 is FQNEAQ in the germline V gene (reference sequence). As DNA, the CDR3 is TGTGCCAGCAGCTACAGAAGCTATTCACCCCTCCACTTT. Its protein product is CASSYRSYSPLHF.

The table lists this clonotype with many counts. The chain has TRBV9 and TRBJ2-1; TRBD2 matches 14 bases. The CDR3 is made up of 17 amino acids. The trim removed 3 bases at V and 5 bases at J, leaving 7 bases unmatched. Per germline, CDR1 SGDLS and CDR2 YYNGEE. The CDR3 coding sequence is TGTGCCAGCAGCGAGACTAGCGGGAGGGCCGGGAACAATGAGCAGTTCTTC. Translation: CASSETSGRAGNNEQFF.

The gene calls are TRBV7-2 and TRBJ1-6; TRBD1 agrees at 7 bases. The J segment lost 3 bases and the V segment lost 5 bases, leaving 7 bases of the junction unmatched. The CDR3 is 16 amino acids. Germline loops: CDR1 SGHTA, CDR2 FQGNSA. Here the CDR3 DNA reads TGTGCCAGCAGCCGCCAGGGGGGGGGCTATAATTCACCCCTCCACTTT. As protein: CASSRQGGGYNSPLHF.

This clonotype was counted many times. This rearrangement joins TRBV29-1 to TRBJ2-1; the D call may be TRBD1 or TRBD2 (5 bases each). V lost 3 bases and J 0 bases, leaving 15 bases between the germline ends. Germline V gene sequence: CDR1 SQVTM, CDR2 ANQGSEA. CDR3 length: 16 residues. The CDR3 loop reads CSVDTVGASSYNEQFF. The CDR3 nucleotides are TGCAGCGTTGATACAGTCGGGGCGAGCTCCTACAATGAGCAGTTCTTC.

This clonotype showed up many times. The J gene is TRBJ1-1, the V gene TRBV6-1; 7 bases line up with TRBD1. The CDR3 has 14 residues. Losses at the gene ends were 8 bases for V and 4 bases for J; bases not matched to a gene: 10. The germline gives CDR1 MNHNS, CDR2 SASEGT. The CDR3: CASGSRGRVTEAFF. In nucleotides, the CDR3 is TGTGCCAGCGGTTCAAGGGGGCGCGTCACTGAAGCTTTCTTT.

This chain joins TRBV13 and TRBJ2-1; D may be TRBD1 (6 bases). Germline V gene sequence: CDR1 PRHDT, CDR2 FYEKMQ (reference sequence). V dropped 4 bases and J dropped 3 bases, with 16 bases sitting between them. This CDR3 spans 16 amino acids. This CDR3 reads CASSSPDSGFYNEQFF. The CDR3, as DNA: TGTGCCAGCAGCTCGCCGGACAGTGGCTTCTACAATGAGCAGTTCTTC.

The rearrangement uses TRBV28 and TRBJ1-2; D unclear. V lost 7 bases and J 3 bases, leaving 6 bases between the germline ends. Germline CDR1 MDHEN, CDR2 SYDVKM. The CDR3 totals 11 residues. CDR3 nucleotides: TGTGCCAGCAAGAAAGACTATGGCTACACCTTC. It translates to CASKKDYGYTF.

This clonotype appeared many times. The chain has TRBV7-2 and TRBJ2-3; the match to TRBD1 covers 7 bases. Germline V gene data show CDR1 as SGHTA and CDR2 as FQGNSA. CDR3 length: 14 residues. V shed 4 bases and J 5 bases; nucleotides not matched to a gene: 6. The CDR3 nucleotides read TGTGCCAGCAGCTCACGGACAGGTGGAGATACGCAGTATTTT. Its translation is CASSSRTGGDTQYF.

This clonotype was recorded at least ten times. This chain connects TRBV6-1 to TRBJ1-1; D not certain. The V end lost 6 bases, the J end lost 3 bases, and 14 bases lay between the germline ends. Germline assignment: CDR1 MNHNS and CDR2 SASEGT. The CDR3 has 14 residues. The CDR3 region has the DNA TGTGCCAGCAGCGCCTCATACTCCGACACTGAAGCTTTCTTT. This codes for CASSASYSDTEAFF.

Many counts were recorded for this clonotype. The chain is built from TRBV7-6 and TRBJ2-1, with 8 bases that match TRBD1. The CDR3 runs to 16 residues. V gave up 4 bases and J gave up 2 bases; unmatched junction bases: 7. The germline V gene has CDR1 SGHVS and CDR2 FNYEAQ. The CDR3 DNA follows: TGTGCCAGCAGCTCAGAACCGGGACAGGCCTACAATGAGCAGTTCTTC. It specifies CASSSEPGQAYNEQFF.

This clonotype appeared many times. V and J are TRBV19 and TRBJ2-2, with 15 bases fitting TRBD2. J gave up 6 bases and V 3 bases, and 8 bases lay outside the gene matches. The CDR3 loop spans 18 amino acids. Germline CDR1 reads LNHDA; CDR2 reads SQIVND (reference sequence). The CDR3 is CASSMGLAGGLLAGELFF. Here the CDR3 DNA reads TGTGCCAGTAGTATGGGACTAGCGGGAGGCTTGCTGGCCGGGGAGCTGTTTTTT.

This clonotype was seen a few times. The CDR3 bases are TGTGCCAGTATAGAGGTCGGGACAGGGGAACAGCCCCAGCATTTT. It yields the protein CASIEVGTGEQPQHF. This chain connects TRBV19 to TRBJ1-5, with 10 bases fitting TRBD1. With 7 bases clipped from V and 7 bases from J, the junction kept 10 bases outside the gene matches. CDR1 LNHDA and CDR2 SQIVND come from the germline V gene (reference sequence). The CDR3 contains 15 residues.

This chain joins TRBV20-1 and TRBJ1-1; D is uncertain. Trimming stripped 0 bases from V and 1 base from J, with 6 bases between. Germline CDR1 DFQATT, CDR2 SNEGSKA (reference sequence). The CDR3 loop spans 13 amino acids. Here the CDR3 DNA reads TGCAGTGCTAGAGATCGGAGGAACACTGAAGCTTTCTTT. Its translation: CSARDRRNTEAFF.

This rearrangement joins TRBV2 to TRBJ2-5; possibly TRBD2 for D (6 bases). The CDR3 totals 14 residues. CDR1 SNHLY and CDR2 FYNNEI come from the germline V gene. V was pared by 5 bases and J by 3 bases, with 13 bases between. Here the CDR3 DNA reads TGTGCCAGCAGTCGAACCGCTAGCGAAGAGACCCAGTACTTC. Protein sequence: CASSRTASEETQYF.

This clonotype appeared once. The gene calls are TRBV20-1 and TRBJ2-4; 9 bases fit TRBD1. The V gene's germline CDR1 is DFQATT and CDR2 SNEGSKA (reference sequence). The V and J ends lost 0 bases and 3 bases, in that order; junction bases with no gene match: 0. This CDR3 is 14 amino acids long. The CDR3 DNA reads as TGCAGTGCTAGAGAGACAGGGGGCAAAAACATTCAGTACTTC. It codes for CSARETGGKNIQYF.

J is TRBJ2-7 and V is TRBV6-4; 7 nucleotides line up with TRBD1. The germline gives CDR1 MRHNA, CDR2 SNTAGT. The CDR3 consists of 13 residues. The junction had 4 bases not matched to a gene; V was cut back by 2 bases and J by 6 bases. The CDR3 DNA follows: TGTGCCAGCAGTGACAGGGACAGAAGCGAGCAGTACTTC. It encodes CASSDRDRSEQYF.

This clonotype was recorded many times. V and J are TRBV6-2 or TRBV6-3 and TRBJ2-1; TRBD2 matches at 12 bases. V lost 5 bases and J lost 10; bases outside the gene matches: 9. Germline-derived CDR1 and CDR2 are MNHEY and SVGEGT. The CDR3 spans 15 residues. The CDR3 DNA sequence: TGTGCCAGCAGTCCCCCGACTAGCGGGAGACGAGAGCAGTTCTTC. Amino acid sequence: CASSPPTSGRREQFF.

In its sample, this clonotype was seen a few times. V is TRBV7-9 and J is TRBJ2-7, with TRBD2 matching 9 bases. Trimming removed 1 base from V and 6 bases from J; junction bases left unmatched: 7. The CDR3 runs 15 residues. CDR1 SEHNR and CDR2 FQNEAQ come from the germline V gene (reference sequence). Written as DNA, the CDR3 is TGTGCCAGCAGCTTAGGGACTAGCGCCGCAGGCGAGCAGTACTTC. Encoded protein: CASSLGTSAAGEQYF. The whole variable domain, remainder taken from reference TRBV7-9 and TRBJ2-7, is DTGVSQNPRHKITKRGQNVTFRCDPISEHNRLYWYRQTLGQGPEFLTYFQNEAQLEKSRLLSDRFSAERPKGSFSTLEIQRTEQGDSAMYLCASSLGTSAAGEQYFGPGTRLTVT.

This clonotype was counted ten times or more. The CDR3 sequence is CAAESRVSNTGELFF. In DNA form, the CDR3 reads TGTGCCGCCGAGTCACGAGTTTCGAACACCGGGGAGCTGTTTTTT. The J gene is TRBJ2-2, the V gene TRBV24-1; D is unclear. Germline V gene lookup returns CDR1 KGHDR and CDR2 SFDVKD. V shed 12 bases and J shed 0 bases, with 16 bases lying between them. There are 15 residues in the CDR3.

The chain links TRBV10-3 to TRBJ1-1, with D uncertain. Germline CDR1 is ENHRY and CDR2 is SYGVKD. CDR3 size: 13 residues. Trimming removed 3 bases at V and 10 bases at J, with 15 bases between. In nucleotides, the CDR3 is TGTGCCATCAGTGAACGTAGTAATCGCAGAGCTTTCTTT. Protein sequence: CAISERSNRRAFF.

This clonotype was picked up a small number of times. The chain carries TRBV7-7 and TRBJ2-2; D unresolved. Per the germline V gene, CDR1 is SSHAT and CDR2 is FNYEAQ (reference sequence). The CDR3 length is 14 residues. The V gene lost 1 base and the J gene lost 3 bases, with 6 bases spanning the gap. The CDR3 loop is CASSLGSYTGELFF. The CDR3 bases are TGTGCCAGCAGCTTAGGCAGTTACACCGGGGAGCTGTTTTTT. Supplemented by reference TRBV7-7 and TRBJ2-2, the full variable domain reads GAGVSQSPRYKVTKRGQDVTLRCDPISSHATLYWYQQALGQGPEFLTYFNYEAQPDKSGLPSDRFSAERPEGSISTLTIQRTEQRDSAMYRCASSLGSYTGELFFGEGSRLTVL.